The 9 T cell receptor beta chains given below trace back to one sample, sequenced in a study of shared T cell receptors in the human thymus. TCRdb's copy holds only in-frame clones and misses some; the assay was immunoSEQ multiplex PCR. This sample yields some 640,000 clones, of which around 87% are seen a single time; just under 0.0095% belongs to the top ten. The data were also submitted as part of a second study, on human thymus T cells.

Sequenced input: thymocytes. These receptors originate from a boy in the first two years of life with a congenital heart defect.

V is TRBV29-1 and J is TRBJ2-3; 10 bases agree with TRBD1. The V gene end was trimmed by 4 bases and the J gene end by 0 bases; junction bases not matched to a gene: 7. The CDR3 contains 16 residues. Germline lookup yields CDR1 SQVTM and CDR2 ANQGSEA. The CDR3 spells CSVVGGTGVSTDTQYF. The CDR3 DNA follows: TGCAGCGTTGTCGGTGGGACAGGGGTGAGCACAGATACGCAGTATTTT.

The J gene is TRBJ1-2, the V gene TRBV29-1; 10 bases line up with TRBD1. The V gene's germline CDR1 is SQVTM and CDR2 ANQGSEA. Trimming cost V 7 bases and J 7 bases; bases outside gene matches: 6. The CDR3 runs 12 residues. The CDR3 nucleotides are TGCAGCGCTGAGCGGGACAGGGGTGGCTACACCTTC. This gives the protein CSAERDRGGYTF.

V usage is TRBV4-3 and J usage is TRBJ2-3; TRBD2 might be the D (5 bases). The CDR3 is 15 residues long. The ends were cut back, 0 bases at V and 4 bases at J, with 11 bases in the middle. Germline V gene lookup returns CDR1 LGHNA and CDR2 YSLEER. This CDR3 is CASSQDRTRSDTQYF. The DNA for the CDR3 is TGCGCCAGCAGCCAAGATCGAACTAGGTCAGATACGCAGTATTTT.

The V and J genes are TRBV19 and TRBJ2-2; D remains unclear. Looked up from germline, CDR1 is LNHDA and CDR2 is SQIVND (reference sequence). V lost 1 base and J lost 4, with 4 bases in between. The CDR3 is made up of 13 amino acids. The CDR3 nucleotides are TGTGCCAGTAGTATAGTCGTCACCGGGGAGCTGTTTTTT. It specifies CASSIVVTGELFF.

This clone was counted a few times. The V call is TRBV15, the J call TRBJ1-6; D possibly corresponds to TRBD1 (5 bases). This CDR3 has 13 amino acids. Trimming took off 1 base at V and 12 bases at J, with 10 bases between the two ends. Germline CDR1 LNHNV, CDR2 YYDKDF (reference sequence). Here the CDR3 DNA reads TGTGCCACCAGCAGAGCAGGGTATGAACCCCTCCACTTT. This codes for CATSRAGYEPLHF.

This clone appeared a few times. The CDR3 loop is CASSQGSPGEQYF. In DNA form, the CDR3 reads TGCGCCAGCAGCCAGGGGTCCCCCGGGGAGCAGTACTTC. The chain recombines TRBV5-1 with TRBJ2-7, with a weak D call TRBD1 (6 bases). V lost 4 bases to trimming and J lost 7 bases, with 15 bases between them. CDR1 and CDR2 from the germline V gene are SGHRS and YFSETQ. The CDR3 consists of 13 residues.

This clone was recorded once. V usage is TRBV4-3 and J usage is TRBJ1-1; D remains ambiguous. This CDR3 is built from 15 residues. V was trimmed by 0 bases and J by 5 bases, leaving 13 bases between them. The germline V gene has CDR1 LGHNA and CDR2 YSLEER. The DNA for the CDR3 is TGCGCCAGCAGCCAAGACTCGGGCGGGAGGACTGAAGCTTTCTTT. It translates to CASSQDSGGRTEAFF.

The rearrangement joins TRBV25-1 to TRBJ1-6; unclear D gene. Trimming stripped 4 bases from V and 8 bases from J, with 15 bases between. CDR1 and CDR2 (germline): MGHDK, SYGVNS. This CDR3 has 15 amino acids. CDR3 DNA: TGTGCCAGCAGTGCAAATACCCCCCGGGATTCACCCCTCCACTTT. As protein: CASSANTPRDSPLHF.

This clone was detected only once. The chain is built from TRBV6-1 and TRBJ2-7, with TRBD1 matching 10 bases. The V gene end was trimmed by 2 bases and the J gene end by 5 bases; junction bases not matched to a gene: 3. The CDR3 consists of 14 residues. Per germline, CDR1 MNHNS and CDR2 SASEGT. The CDR3 protein is CASSEKGQGNEQYF. CDR3 DNA sequence: TGTGCCAGCAGTGAAAAGGGACAGGGGAACGAGCAGTACTTC.